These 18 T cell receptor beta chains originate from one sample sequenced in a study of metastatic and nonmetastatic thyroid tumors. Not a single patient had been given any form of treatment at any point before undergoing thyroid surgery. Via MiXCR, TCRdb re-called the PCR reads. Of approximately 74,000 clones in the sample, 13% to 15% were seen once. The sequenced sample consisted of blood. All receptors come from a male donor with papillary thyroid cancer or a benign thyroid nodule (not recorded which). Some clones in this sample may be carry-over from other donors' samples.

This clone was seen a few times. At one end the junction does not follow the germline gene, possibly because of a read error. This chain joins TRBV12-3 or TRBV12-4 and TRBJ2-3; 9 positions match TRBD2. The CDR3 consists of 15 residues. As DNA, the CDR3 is TGTGCAAGCAGAGCGACAGGGACTAGCACAGATATGCAGTATTTT. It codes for CASRATGTSTDMQYF.

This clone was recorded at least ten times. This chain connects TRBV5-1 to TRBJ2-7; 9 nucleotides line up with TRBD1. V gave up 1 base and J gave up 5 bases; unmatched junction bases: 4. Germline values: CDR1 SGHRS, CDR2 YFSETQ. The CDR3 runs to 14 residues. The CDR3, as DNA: TGCGCCAGCAGCTTGTCACAGGGGGCCAACGAGCAGTACTTC. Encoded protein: CASSLSQGANEQYF.

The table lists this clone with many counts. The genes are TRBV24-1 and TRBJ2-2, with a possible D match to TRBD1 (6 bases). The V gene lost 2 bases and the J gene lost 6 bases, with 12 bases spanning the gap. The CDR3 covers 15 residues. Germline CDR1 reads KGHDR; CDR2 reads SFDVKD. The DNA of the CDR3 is TGTGCCACCAGTGATTGGACAGTCGAGGCCGGGGAGCTGTTTTTT. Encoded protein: CATSDWTVEAGELFF.

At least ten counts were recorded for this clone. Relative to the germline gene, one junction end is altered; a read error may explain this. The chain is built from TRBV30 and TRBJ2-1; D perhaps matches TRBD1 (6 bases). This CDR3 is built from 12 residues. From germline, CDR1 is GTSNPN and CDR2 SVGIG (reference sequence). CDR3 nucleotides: TGTGCCTGGAGTGTAATGGGGGACATCGAACTCTTC. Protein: CAWSVMGDIELF.

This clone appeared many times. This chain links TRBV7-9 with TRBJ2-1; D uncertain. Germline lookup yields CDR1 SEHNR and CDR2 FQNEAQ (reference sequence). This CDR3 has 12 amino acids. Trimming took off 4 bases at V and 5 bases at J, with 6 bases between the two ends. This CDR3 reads CASSSLNNEQFF. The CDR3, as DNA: TGTGCCAGCAGCTCTTTGAACAATGAGCAGTTCTTC.

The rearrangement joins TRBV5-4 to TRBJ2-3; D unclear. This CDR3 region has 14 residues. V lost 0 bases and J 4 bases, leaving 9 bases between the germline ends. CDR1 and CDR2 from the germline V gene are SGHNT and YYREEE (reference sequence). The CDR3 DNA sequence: TGTGCCAGCAGCTTGGTAGATAGGGCAGATACGCAGTATTTT. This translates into CASSLVDRADTQYF.

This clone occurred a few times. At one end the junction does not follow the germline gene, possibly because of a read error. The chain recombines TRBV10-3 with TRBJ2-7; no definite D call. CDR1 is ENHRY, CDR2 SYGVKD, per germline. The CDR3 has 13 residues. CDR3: CAISERSPYDQYF. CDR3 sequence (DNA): TGTGCCATCAGTGAAAGGAGCCCCTACGATCAGTACTTC.

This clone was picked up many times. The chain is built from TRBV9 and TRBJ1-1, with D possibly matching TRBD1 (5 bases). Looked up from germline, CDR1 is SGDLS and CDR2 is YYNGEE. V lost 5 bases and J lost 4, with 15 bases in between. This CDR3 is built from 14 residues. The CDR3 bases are TGTGCCAGCAGTGCAGGTCGGGACGGCACTGAAGCTTTCTTT. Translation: CASSAGRDGTEAFF.

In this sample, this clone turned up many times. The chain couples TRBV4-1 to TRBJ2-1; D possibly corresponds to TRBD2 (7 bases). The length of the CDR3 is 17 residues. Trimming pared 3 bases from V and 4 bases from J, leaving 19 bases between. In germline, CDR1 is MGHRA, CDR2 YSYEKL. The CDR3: CASSQRERDTPYNEQFF. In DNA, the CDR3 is TGCGCCAGCAGCCAGAGAGAGCGGGACACTCCTTACAATGAGCAGTTCTTC.

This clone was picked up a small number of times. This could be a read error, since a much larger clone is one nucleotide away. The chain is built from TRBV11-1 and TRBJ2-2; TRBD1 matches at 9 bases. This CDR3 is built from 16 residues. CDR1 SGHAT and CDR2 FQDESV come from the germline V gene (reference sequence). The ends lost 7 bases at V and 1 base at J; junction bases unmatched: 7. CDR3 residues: CASTARTGVNTGELFF. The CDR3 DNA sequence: TGTGCCAGCACCGCCCGGACAGGGGTGAACACCGGGGAGCTGTTTTTT.

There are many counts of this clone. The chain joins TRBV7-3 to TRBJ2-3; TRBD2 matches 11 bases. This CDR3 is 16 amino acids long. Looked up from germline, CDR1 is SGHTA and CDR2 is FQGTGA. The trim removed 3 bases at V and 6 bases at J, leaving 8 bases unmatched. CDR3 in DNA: TGTGCCAGCAGCTTCTCACTAGCGGGAGAGGGGGATACGCAGTATTTT. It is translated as CASSFSLAGEGDTQYF. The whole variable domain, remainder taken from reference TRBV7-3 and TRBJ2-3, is GAGVSQTPSNKVTEKGKYVELRCDPISGHTALYWYRQSLGQGPEFLIYFQGTGAADDSGLPNDRFFAVRPEGSVSTLKIQRTERGDSAVYLCASSFSLAGEGDTQYFGPGTRLTVL.

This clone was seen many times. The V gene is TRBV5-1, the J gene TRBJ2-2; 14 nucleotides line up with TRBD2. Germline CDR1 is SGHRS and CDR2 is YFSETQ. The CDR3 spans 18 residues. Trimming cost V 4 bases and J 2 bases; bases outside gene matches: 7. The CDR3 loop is CASSPRLAGGSNTGELFF. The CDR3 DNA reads TGCGCCAGCAGCCCTAGACTAGCGGGAGGGAGTAACACCGGGGAGCTGTTTTTT.

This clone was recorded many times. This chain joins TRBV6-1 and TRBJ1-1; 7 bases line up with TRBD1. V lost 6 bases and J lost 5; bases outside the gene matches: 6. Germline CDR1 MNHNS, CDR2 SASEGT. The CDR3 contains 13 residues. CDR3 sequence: CASRPDRVTEAFF. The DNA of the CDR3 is TGTGCCAGCAGGCCCGACAGGGTGACTGAAGCTTTCTTT.

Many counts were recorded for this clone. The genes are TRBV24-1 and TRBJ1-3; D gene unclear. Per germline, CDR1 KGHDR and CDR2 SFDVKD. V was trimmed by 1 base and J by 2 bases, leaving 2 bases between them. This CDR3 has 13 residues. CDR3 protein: CATSDFPGNTIYF. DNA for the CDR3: TGTGCCACCAGTGATTTTCCTGGAAACACCATATATTTT.

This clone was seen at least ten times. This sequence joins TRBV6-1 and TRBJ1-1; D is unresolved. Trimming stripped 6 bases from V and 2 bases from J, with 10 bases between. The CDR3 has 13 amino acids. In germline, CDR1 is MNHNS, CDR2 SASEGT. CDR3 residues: CASSLDLNTEAFF. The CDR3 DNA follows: TGTGCCAGCAGCCTGGACCTAAACACTGAAGCTTTCTTT.

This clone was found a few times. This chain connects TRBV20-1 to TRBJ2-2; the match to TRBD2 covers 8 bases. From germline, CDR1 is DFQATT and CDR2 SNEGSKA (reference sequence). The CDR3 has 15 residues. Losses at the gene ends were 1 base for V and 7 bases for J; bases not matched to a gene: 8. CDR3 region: CSARGAGEDIGELFF. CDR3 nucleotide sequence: TGCAGTGCTAGAGGAGCGGGAGAAGATATCGGGGAGCTGTTTTTT.

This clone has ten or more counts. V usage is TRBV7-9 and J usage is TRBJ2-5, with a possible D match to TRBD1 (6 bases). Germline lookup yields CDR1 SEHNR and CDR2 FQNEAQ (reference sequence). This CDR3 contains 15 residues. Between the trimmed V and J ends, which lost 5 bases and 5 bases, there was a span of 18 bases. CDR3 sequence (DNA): TGTGCCAGCAGCCCACAGGCAGGGGATATGGAGACCCAGTACTTC. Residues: CASSPQAGDMETQYF.

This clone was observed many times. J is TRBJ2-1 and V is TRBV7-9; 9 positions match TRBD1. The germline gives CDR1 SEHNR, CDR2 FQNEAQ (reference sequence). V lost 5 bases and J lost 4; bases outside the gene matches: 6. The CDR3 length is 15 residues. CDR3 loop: CASSLLGTGYNEQFF. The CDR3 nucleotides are TGTGCCAGCAGCCTACTAGGGACAGGGTACAATGAGCAGTTCTTC.